One T cell receptor beta chain is described in this entry. Antigen: not known. The data derive from a study of CD8+ T cells in alopecia areata. Study context: In an open-label trial, patients got 5 to 10 mg tofacitinib twice daily. Study results and caveats: Higher clonality than in normal scalp was seen in lesional scalp, especially alopecia totalis/universalis. Normal skin's resident alphabeta T cells are also sequenced in scalp samples.

The germline CDR1 and CDR2 sequences are SQVTM and ANQGSEA. This CDR3 region has 15 residues. V dropped 7 bases and J dropped 0 bases, with 18 bases sitting between them. Following RNA extraction, reverse transcription yielded cDNA that acted as the sequencing template. Repertoires were generated with immunoSEQ multiplex PCR, while TCRdb's copy carries only in-frame clones and drops some. The table records more than 200,000 clones, roughly two thirds of them present only once. Patients with alopecia areata provided lesional scalp punch biopsies as well as peripheral blood. The J gene is TRBJ1-1, the V gene TRBV29-1; D unclear. Source: CD4+ T cells sorted from blood, taken at week 0. The clonotype comes from a human donor with alopecia areata. The DNA for the CDR3 is TGCAGCGCAAACAGCGGGCTAGTCCTGAACACTGAAGCTTTCTTT. Its translation is CSANSGLVLNTEAFF.